The entry that follows covers one T cell receptor (beta chain) sequence. What it binds is not known. Germline assignment: CDR1 SGHRS and CDR2 YFSETQ. Trimming pared 4 bases from V and 0 bases from J, leaving 10 bases between. The CDR3 runs to 15 residues. The sample comes from a study of graft-versus-host responses after intestinal transplantation. Findings of the study overall: Recipient-marrow GvH clones were detected, some having first appeared in ileum or blood.

Measured with immunoSEQ multiplex PCR; TCRdb has only the in-frame clones, and not every one. The table includes around 96,000 clones, about 93% detected once. Sequencing used PBMCs, obtained roughly 410 days after intestinal transplant. This TCR was recovered from a human patient who received an intestinal transplant, so some T cells may come from the graft donor. The chain has TRBV5-1 and TRBJ1-4, with D maybe TRBD1 (6 bases). The CDR3 bases are TGCGCCAGCAGCCCGGACAGTTCAACTAATGAAAAACTGTTTTTT. Its protein product is CASSPDSSTNEKLFF.